What follows is one TCR beta chain and its context. Its antigen is unidentified. This sample stems from a study of T cell responses to AZD1222 COVID-19 vaccine. Study-level results: The repertoires were collected only after the peak T cell response. Spike-specific TCR breadth and depth were elevated following two AZD1222 doses.

Pooled samples include second doses given at about 4 or 12 weeks. The assay was immunoSEQ multiplex PCR, and TCRdb's table has in-frame clones only and misses some. The profile covers tens of thousands of clones, with 80% to 95% appearing a single time and about 3% taken by the ten largest. The sequence was collected from an adult who received the AZD1222 COVID-19 vaccine. Material: peripheral blood, obtained 28 days after the second AZD1222 dose.

This chain's CDR3 is CASSQGGRDEKLFF. In nucleotides, the CDR3 is TGTGCCAGCAGCCAAGGGGGCCGCGATGAAAAACTGTTTTTT. The V and J genes are TRBV28 and TRBJ1-4; the match to TRBD1 covers 7 bases. Looked up from germline, CDR1 is MDHEN and CDR2 is SYDVKM. The CDR3 contains 14 residues. V shed 6 bases, J shed 6 bases, and the junction held 7 bases outside the gene matches.